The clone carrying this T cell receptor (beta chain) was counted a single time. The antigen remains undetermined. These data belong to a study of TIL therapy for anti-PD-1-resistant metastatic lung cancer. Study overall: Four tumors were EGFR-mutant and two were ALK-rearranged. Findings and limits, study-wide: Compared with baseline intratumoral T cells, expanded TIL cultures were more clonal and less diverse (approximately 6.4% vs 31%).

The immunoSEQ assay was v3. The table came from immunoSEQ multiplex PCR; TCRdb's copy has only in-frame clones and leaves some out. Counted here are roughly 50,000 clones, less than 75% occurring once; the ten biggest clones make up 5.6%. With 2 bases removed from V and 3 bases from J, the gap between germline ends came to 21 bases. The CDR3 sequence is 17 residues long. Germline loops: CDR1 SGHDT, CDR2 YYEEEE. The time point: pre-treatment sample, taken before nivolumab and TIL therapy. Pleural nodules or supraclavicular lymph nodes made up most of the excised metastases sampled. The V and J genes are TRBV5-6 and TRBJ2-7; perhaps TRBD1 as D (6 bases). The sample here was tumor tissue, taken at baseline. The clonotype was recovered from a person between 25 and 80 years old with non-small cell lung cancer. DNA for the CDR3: TGTGCCAGCAGCTTAAGGGGTACAGGGTGGAAAGGCTACGAGCAGTACTTC. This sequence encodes CASSLRGTGWKGYEQYF.